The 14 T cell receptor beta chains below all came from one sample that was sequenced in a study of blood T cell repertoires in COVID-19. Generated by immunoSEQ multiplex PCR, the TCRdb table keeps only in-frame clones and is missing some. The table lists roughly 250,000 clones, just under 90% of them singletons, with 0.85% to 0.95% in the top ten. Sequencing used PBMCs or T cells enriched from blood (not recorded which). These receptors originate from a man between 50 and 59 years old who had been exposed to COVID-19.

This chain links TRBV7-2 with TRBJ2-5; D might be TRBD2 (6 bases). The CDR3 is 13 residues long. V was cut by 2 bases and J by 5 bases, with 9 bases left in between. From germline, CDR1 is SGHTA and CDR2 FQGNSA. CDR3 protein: CASSLRLEETQYF. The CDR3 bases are TGTGCCAGCAGCTTACGACTAGAGGAGACCCAGTACTTC.

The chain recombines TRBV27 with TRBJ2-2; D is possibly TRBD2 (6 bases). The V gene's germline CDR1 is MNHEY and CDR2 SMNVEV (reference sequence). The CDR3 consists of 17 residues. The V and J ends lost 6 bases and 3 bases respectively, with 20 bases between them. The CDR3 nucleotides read TGTGCCAGCAGCCCCTTAAGTTTGGAGGGCGACACCGGGGAGCTGTTTTTT. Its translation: CASSPLSLEGDTGELFF.

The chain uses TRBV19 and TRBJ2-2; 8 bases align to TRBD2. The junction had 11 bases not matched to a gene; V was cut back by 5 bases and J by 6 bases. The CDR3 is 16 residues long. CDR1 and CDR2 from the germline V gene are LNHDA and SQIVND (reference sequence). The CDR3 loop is CASSPLVSGRAGELFF. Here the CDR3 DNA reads TGTGCCAGTAGTCCCCTAGTAAGCGGGAGAGCCGGGGAGCTGTTTTTT.

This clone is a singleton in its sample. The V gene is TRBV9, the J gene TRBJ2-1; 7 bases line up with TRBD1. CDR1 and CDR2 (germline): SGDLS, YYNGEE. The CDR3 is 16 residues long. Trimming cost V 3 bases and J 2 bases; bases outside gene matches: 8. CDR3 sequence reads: CASSATQGWAYNEQFF. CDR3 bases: TGTGCCAGCAGCGCAACACAGGGGTGGGCCTACAATGAGCAGTTCTTC.

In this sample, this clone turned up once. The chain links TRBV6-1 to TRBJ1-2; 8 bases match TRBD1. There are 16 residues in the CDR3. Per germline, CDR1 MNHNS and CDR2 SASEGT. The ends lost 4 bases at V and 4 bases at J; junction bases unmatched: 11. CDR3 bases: TGTGCCAGCAGTGTCTCGACAGGGGAGGCGGTCTATGGCTACACCTTC. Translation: CASSVSTGEAVYGYTF.

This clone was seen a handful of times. This CDR3 is CASSWDRTNSPLHF. The CDR3 DNA reads TGCGCCAGCAGCTGGGACAGGACTAATTCACCCCTCCACTTT. The chain has TRBV5-1 and TRBJ1-6, with 8 bases that match TRBD1. CDR1 and CDR2 from the germline V gene are SGHRS and YFSETQ. CDR3 length: 14 residues. V lost 3 bases and J lost 6; bases outside the gene matches: 2.

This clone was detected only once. The CDR3 DNA sequence: TGCGCCAGCAGCCAAGAACCGGGGATAGGCACTGAAGCTTTCTTT. As protein: CASSQEPGIGTEAFF. The chain has TRBV5-1 and TRBJ1-1; no clear D gene. This CDR3 comprises 15 residues. The germline V gene has CDR1 SGHRS and CDR2 YFSETQ. The V gene lost 4 bases and the J gene lost 4 bases, with 17 bases spanning the gap. The full variable domain, completed using reference TRBV5-1 and TRBJ1-1, is KAGVTQTPRYLIKTRGQQVTLSCSPISGHRSVSWYQQTPGQGLQFLFEYFSETQRNKGNFPGRFSGRQFSNSRSEMNVSTLELGDSALYLCASSQEPGIGTEAFFGQGTRLTVV.

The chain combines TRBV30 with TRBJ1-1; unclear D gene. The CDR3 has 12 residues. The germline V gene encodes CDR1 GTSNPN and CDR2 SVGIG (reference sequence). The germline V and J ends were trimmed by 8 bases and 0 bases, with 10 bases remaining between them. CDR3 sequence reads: CARSRVNTEAFF. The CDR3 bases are TGTGCCCGAAGTCGGGTGAACACTGAAGCTTTCTTT.

CDR3 sequence: CAVRSMTDTQYF. The CDR3 DNA reads TGTGCCGTAAGGAGCATGACAGATACGCAGTATTTT. This chain links TRBV19 with TRBJ2-3; D is ambiguous. Germline values: CDR1 LNHDA, CDR2 SQIVND (reference sequence). Trimming took off 11 bases at V and 3 bases at J, with 12 bases between the two ends. This CDR3 comprises 12 residues.

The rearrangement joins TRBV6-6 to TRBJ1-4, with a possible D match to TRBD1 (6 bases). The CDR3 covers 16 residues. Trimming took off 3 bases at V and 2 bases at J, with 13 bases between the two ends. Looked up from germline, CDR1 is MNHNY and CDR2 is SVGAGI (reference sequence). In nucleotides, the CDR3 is TGTGCCAGCAGTTATAATTGGGGGCAGACTAATGAAAAACTGTTTTTT. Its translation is CASSYNWGQTNEKLFF.

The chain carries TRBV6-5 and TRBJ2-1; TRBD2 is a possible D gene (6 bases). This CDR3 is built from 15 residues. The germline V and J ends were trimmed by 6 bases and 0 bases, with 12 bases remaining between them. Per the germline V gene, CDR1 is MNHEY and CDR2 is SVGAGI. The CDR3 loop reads CASRLAESSYNEQFF. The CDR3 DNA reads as TGTGCCAGCAGGTTAGCGGAGAGCTCCTACAATGAGCAGTTCTTC.

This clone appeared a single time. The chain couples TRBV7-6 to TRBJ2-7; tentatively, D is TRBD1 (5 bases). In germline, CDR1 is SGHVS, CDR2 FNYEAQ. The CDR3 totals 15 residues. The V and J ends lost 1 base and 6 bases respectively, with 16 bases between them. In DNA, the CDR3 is TGTGCCAGCAGCTTAGGGGCAGGGCCGGGTATCGAGCAGTACGTC. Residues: CASSLGAGPGIEQYV.

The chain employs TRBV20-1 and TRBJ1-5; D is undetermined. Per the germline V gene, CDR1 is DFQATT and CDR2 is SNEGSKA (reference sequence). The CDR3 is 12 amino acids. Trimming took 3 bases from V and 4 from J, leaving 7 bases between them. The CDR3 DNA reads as TGCAGTGCTAGTACCACTAATCAGCCCCAGCATTTT. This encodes CSASTTNQPQHF.

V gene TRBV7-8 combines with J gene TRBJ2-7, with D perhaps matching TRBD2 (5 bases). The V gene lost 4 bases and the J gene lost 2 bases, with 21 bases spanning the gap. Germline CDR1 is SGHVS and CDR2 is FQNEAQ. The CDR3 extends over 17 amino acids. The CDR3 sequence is CASSYLSGTLTPYEQYF. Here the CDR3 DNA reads TGTGCCAGCAGCTACCTGAGCGGAACACTAACCCCCTACGAGCAGTACTTC.